This paragraph reports one T cell receptor beta chain. CDR3 size: 14 residues. CDR1 MNHEY and CDR2 SVGAGI come from the germline V gene. Trimming removed 2 bases at V and 4 bases at J, with 10 bases between. A deep-level run was used for the assay. Clones were sequenced by immunoSEQ multiplex PCR, and TCRdb holds only the in-frame ones, with some missing. The data show under 1,900,000 clones, approximately 98.5% seen once. The entry originates in a study of shared clonotypes between healthy human individuals. The healthy adult donors were HIV-negative and reported no recent acute infections or vaccinations.

The chain is built from TRBV6-5 and TRBJ2-3, with a possible D match to TRBD1 (5 bases). Sequenced input: naive CD4+ T cells sorted from blood. Indicated subset: CD45RA+ positively selected. The receptor's source is a man between 25 and 39 years old in good health. The CDR3 DNA reads TGTGCCAGCAGTTACACGATACAGGCAGATACGCAGTATTTT. This translates into CASSYTIQADTQYF.